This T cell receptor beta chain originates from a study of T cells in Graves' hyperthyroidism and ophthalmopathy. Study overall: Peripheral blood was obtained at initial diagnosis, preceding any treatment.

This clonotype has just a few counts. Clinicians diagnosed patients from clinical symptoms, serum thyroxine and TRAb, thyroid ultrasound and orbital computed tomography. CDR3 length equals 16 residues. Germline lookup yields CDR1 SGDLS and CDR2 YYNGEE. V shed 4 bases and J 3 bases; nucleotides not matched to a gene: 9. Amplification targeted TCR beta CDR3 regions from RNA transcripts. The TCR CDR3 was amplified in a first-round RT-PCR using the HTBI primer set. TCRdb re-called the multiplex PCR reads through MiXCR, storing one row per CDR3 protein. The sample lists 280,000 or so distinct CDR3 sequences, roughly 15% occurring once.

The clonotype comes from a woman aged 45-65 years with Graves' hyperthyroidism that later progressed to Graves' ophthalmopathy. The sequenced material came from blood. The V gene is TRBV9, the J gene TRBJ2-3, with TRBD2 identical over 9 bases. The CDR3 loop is CASSPQSGRFTDTQYF. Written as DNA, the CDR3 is TGTGCCAGCAGCCCCCAGAGCGGGAGGTTTACAGATACGCAGTATTTT.